The sequence of this TCR beta chain was determined in a study of cytomegalovirus exposure and HLA in healthy donors. Germline lookup yields CDR1 KGHSY and CDR2 FQNENV. V dropped 1 base and J dropped 11; count of bases not matched to a gene: 11. The CDR3 consists of 14 residues. Points from the study as a whole: Some public TCRs appeared in many individuals, while most sequences were rare. First-cohort TCR clusters tended to co-occur in the approximately 120 validation repertoires, a later analysis found.

Sequencing was performed with immunoSEQ multiplex PCR; in TCRdb, only in-frame clones are kept and a portion is missing. The sample has tens of thousands of clones; over 85% are singletons. As for this clone: Its specificity is not known.

This TCR derives from a man aged 18 to 29 in good health and CMV-seronegative. V gene TRBV16 combines with J gene TRBJ2-7; 7 bases map to TRBD1. Sequenced: PBMCs. CDR3 DNA: TGTGCCAGCAGCCAATATTTTGAGGGGACAGAAAAGTACTTC. It codes for CASSQYFEGTEKYF. Together with reference TRBV16 and TRBJ2-7, the CDR3 gives the full variable domain: GEEVAQTPKHLVRGEGQKAKLYCAPIKGHSYVFWYQQVLKNEFKFLISFQNENVFDETGMPKERFSAKCLPNSPCSLEIQATKLEDSAVYFCASSQYFEGTEKYFGPGTRLTVT.